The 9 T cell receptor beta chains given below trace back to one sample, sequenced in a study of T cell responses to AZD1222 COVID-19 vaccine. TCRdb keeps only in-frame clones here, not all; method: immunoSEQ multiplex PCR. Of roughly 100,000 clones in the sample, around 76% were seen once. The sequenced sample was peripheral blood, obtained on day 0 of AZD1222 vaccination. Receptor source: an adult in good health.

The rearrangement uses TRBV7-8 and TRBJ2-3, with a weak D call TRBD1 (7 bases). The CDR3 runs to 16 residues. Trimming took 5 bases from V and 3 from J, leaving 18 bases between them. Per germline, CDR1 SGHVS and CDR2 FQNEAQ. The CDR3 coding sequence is TGTGCCAGCAGCACCCGATCTCAGGGGGGAACAGATACGCAGTATTTT. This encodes CASSTRSQGGTDTQYF. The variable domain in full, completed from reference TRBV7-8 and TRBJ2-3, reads GAGVSQSPRYKVAKRGQDVALRCDPISGHVSLFWYQQALGQGPEFLTYFQNEAQLDKSGLPSDRFFAERPEGSVSTLKIQRTQQEDSAVYLCASSTRSQGGTDTQYFGPGTRLTVL.

In nucleotides, the CDR3 is TGTGCCAGCAGAGCCCAGGGCAACACTGAAGCTTTCTTT. Its protein is CASRAQGNTEAFF. V is TRBV6-5 and J is TRBJ1-1, with D perhaps matching TRBD1 (5 bases). Germline-derived CDR1 and CDR2 are MNHEY and SVGAGI. CDR3 length equals 13 residues. Trimming took off 6 bases at V and 2 bases at J, with 10 bases between the two ends.

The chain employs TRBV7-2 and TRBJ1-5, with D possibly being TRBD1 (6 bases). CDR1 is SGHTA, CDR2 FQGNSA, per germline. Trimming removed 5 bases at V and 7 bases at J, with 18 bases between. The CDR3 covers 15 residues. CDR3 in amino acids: CASSGNSIRGQPQHF. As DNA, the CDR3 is TGTGCCAGCAGCGGAAACTCAATCAGGGGCCAGCCCCAGCATTTT.

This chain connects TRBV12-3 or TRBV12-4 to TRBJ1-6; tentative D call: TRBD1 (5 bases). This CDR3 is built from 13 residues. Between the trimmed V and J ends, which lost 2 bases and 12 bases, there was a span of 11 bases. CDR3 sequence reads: CASSLLVRGPLHF. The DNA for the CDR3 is TGTGCCAGCAGTTTATTAGTGAGGGGACCCCTCCACTTT.

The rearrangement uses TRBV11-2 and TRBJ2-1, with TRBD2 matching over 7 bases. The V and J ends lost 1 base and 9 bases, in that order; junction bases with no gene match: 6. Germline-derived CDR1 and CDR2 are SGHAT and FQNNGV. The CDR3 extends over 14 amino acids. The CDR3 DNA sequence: TGTGCCAGCAGCTTAGTAGGACTAGAAGTTGAGCAGTTCTTC. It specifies CASSLVGLEVEQFF.

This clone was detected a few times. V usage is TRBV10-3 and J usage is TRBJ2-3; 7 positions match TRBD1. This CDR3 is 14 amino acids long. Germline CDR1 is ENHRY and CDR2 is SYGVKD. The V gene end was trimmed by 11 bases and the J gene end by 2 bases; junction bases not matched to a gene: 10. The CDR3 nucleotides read TGTGCCGCCTGGGACAGTTCTATCACAGATACGCAGTATTTT. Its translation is CAAWDSSITDTQYF.

The CDR3: CAISESGSMNTEAFF. CDR3 in DNA: TGTGCCATCAGTGAGTCCGGCAGCATGAACACTGAAGCTTTCTTT. This chain uses TRBV10-3 with TRBJ1-1; D unresolved. The CDR3 is 15 amino acids. Trimming left V 0 bases short and J 0 bases short, with 8 bases between. Germline V gene sequence: CDR1 ENHRY, CDR2 SYGVKD.

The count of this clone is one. The CDR3 DNA reads TGTGCCAGCAGCTTACCAGGGGCTGAGCAGTTCTTC. Translated, it gives CASSLPGAEQFF. The chain is built from TRBV7-9 and TRBJ2-1, with a weak D call TRBD1 (6 bases). Per germline, CDR1 SEHNR and CDR2 FQNEAQ (reference sequence). The CDR3 loop spans 12 amino acids. Trimming took 2 bases from V and 9 from J, leaving 8 bases between them.

CDR3 sequence (DNA): TGTGCCATCAGTGTTCAAGGCCGAGACTACGAGCAGTACTTC. The encoded protein is CAISVQGRDYEQYF. The chain recombines TRBV10-3 with TRBJ2-7; no clear D gene. Looked up from germline, CDR1 is ENHRY and CDR2 is SYGVKD. V shed 4 bases and J shed 3 bases, with 13 bases lying between them. This CDR3 contains 14 residues.